The 23 T cell receptor beta chains presented below share a single source sample, sequenced in a study of shared clonotypes between healthy human individuals. The assay was immunoSEQ multiplex PCR, and TCRdb's table has in-frame clones only and misses some. In the table there are 2,500,000 or so clones, about nine tenths of which are singletons. Source material: naive CD4+ T cells from PBMCs. Sample subset: CD45RA+ positively selected. These receptors were obtained from a man aged 18 to 29 in good health. Some clones in this sample may be carry-over from other donors' samples.

The rearrangement links TRBV4-2 to TRBJ1-2; TRBD1 might be the D (5 bases). The CDR3 is 15 amino acids. Trimming pared 2 bases from V and 4 bases from J, leaving 14 bases between. Germline CDR1 and CDR2: LGHNA and YNFKEQ. CDR3 loop: CASSQRIGDRYGYTF. Here the CDR3 DNA reads TGTGCCAGCAGCCAAAGAATAGGGGACCGCTATGGCTACACCTTC.

The chain is built from TRBV5-1 and TRBJ2-1; the D gene is possibly TRBD2 (6 bases). The CDR3 runs 13 residues. Trimming removed 7 bases from V and 7 bases from J, with 15 bases in between. CDR1 and CDR2 from the germline V gene are SGHRS and YFSETQ. CDR3 amino acids: CASSPGVVNEQFF. The CDR3 coding sequence is TGCGCCAGCTCCCCGGGAGTGGTGAATGAGCAGTTCTTC. The full variable domain, rest sourced from reference TRBV5-1 and TRBJ2-1, is KAGVTQTPRYLIKTRGQQVTLSCSPISGHRSVSWYQQTPGQGLQFLFEYFSETQRNKGNFPGRFSGRQFSNSRSEMNVSTLELGDSALYLCASSPGVVNEQFFGPGTRLTVL.

The genes are TRBV9 and TRBJ2-3; 7 nucleotides align to TRBD2. Germline V gives CDR1 SGDLS, CDR2 YYNGEE. V trimming: 3 bases; J trimming: 7 bases; junction bases outside the gene matches: 11. The CDR3 runs 15 residues. CDR3 protein: CASSASQRGGNTQYF. The CDR3 nucleotides are TGTGCCAGCAGCGCCTCTCAGCGGGGAGGGAATACGCAGTATTTT.

The chain combines TRBV18 with TRBJ1-3, with 10 bases that match TRBD1. Germline trimming cut 1 base from V and 1 base from J; bases unmatched to any gene: 13. Germline CDR1 reads KGHSH; CDR2 reads LQKENI. The CDR3 is 20 residues long. Here the CDR3 reads CASSPQGQGRWGASGNTIYF. CDR3 nucleotides: TGTGCCAGCTCACCACAGGGACAGGGGCGCTGGGGTGCGTCTGGAAACACCATATATTTT.

This clone was observed a single time. The CDR3 DNA sequence: TGTGCCACCAGCAGAGATGGGACAGGGACGGTGGGGACCCAGTACTTC. Translating gives CATSRDGTGTVGTQYF. This chain connects TRBV15 to TRBJ2-5; 9 bases line up with TRBD1. Trimming cost V 0 bases and J 7 bases; bases outside gene matches: 9. The CDR3 spans 16 residues. Germline V gene sequence: CDR1 LNHNV, CDR2 YYDKDF (reference sequence). Variable domain in full (rest from reference TRBV15 and TRBJ2-5): DAMVIQNPRYQVTQFGKPVTLSCSQTLNHNVMYWYQQKSSQAPKLLFHYYDKDFNNEADTPDNFQSRRPNTSFCFLDIRSPGLGDTAMYLCATSRDGTGTVGTQYFGPGTRLLVL.

This clone was recorded once. The rearrangement links TRBV10-1 to TRBJ2-2; D gene uncertain. CDR3 size: 13 residues. Trimming shortened V by 11 bases and J by 3 bases, and 13 bases separated the two germline ends. CDR1 is WNHNN, CDR2 SYGVQD, per germline (reference sequence). As DNA, the CDR3 is TGCGCCGCAGGACGGACGGACACCGGGGAGCTGTTTTTT. Amino acids: CAAGRTDTGELFF.

This clone was seen only once. The V and J genes are TRBV9 and TRBJ2-6, with D perhaps TRBD1 or TRBD2 (5 bases each). CDR1 is SGDLS, CDR2 YYNGEE, per germline. The CDR3 has 16 amino acids. V shed 3 bases and J shed 2 bases, with 12 bases lying between them. CDR3 in DNA: TGTGCCAGCAGCGGAGGTGGGGGAACTGGGGCCAACGTCCTGACTTTC. Residues: CASSGGGGTGANVLTF.

This clone has more than one count but fewer than ten. This chain joins TRBV14 and TRBJ2-7; D is perhaps TRBD2 (5 bases). Germline V gene lookup returns CDR1 SGHDN and CDR2 FVKESK. The CDR3 is 15 amino acids. V gave up 5 bases and J gave up 6 bases, with 20 bases separating them. As DNA, the CDR3 is TGTGCCAGCAGCGGCTCGGGGAGCCCAACGGGCGAGCAGTACTTC. This sequence encodes CASSGSGSPTGEQYF. Full variable domain (remainder filled in from reference TRBV14 and TRBJ2-7): EAGVTQFPSHSVIEKGQTVTLRCDPISGHDNLYWYRRVMGKEIKFLLHFVKESKQDESGMPNNRFLAERTGGTYSTLKVQPAELEDSGVYFCASSGSGSPTGEQYFGPGTRLTVT.

V gene TRBV18 combines with J gene TRBJ1-2, with 9 bases fitting TRBD1. The V segment lost 7 bases and the J segment 2 bases; nucleotides outside the gene matches: 17. Germline loops: CDR1 KGHSH, CDR2 LQKENI. CDR3 length equals 18 residues. This chain's CDR3 is CASYSMPGQGPLNYGYTF. Here the CDR3 DNA reads TGTGCCAGCTACTCAATGCCGGGACAGGGCCCACTCAACTATGGCTACACCTTC.

The chain's CDR3 is CASSPQMGQPQHF. In DNA, the CDR3 is TGTGCCAGCAGCCCTCAGATGGGGCAGCCCCAGCATTTT. The chain carries TRBV7-2 and TRBJ1-5; unclear D gene. From germline, CDR1 is SGHTA and CDR2 FQGNSA. The CDR3 covers 13 residues. V lost 5 bases to trimming and J lost 7 bases, with 12 bases between them.

The chain uses TRBV5-4 and TRBJ2-3; D is unresolved. The CDR3 runs to 17 residues. Germline assignment: CDR1 SGHNT and CDR2 YYREEE (reference sequence). V lost 1 base and J 0 bases, leaving 15 bases between the germline ends. CDR3 in DNA: TGTGCCAGCAGCTTGCTCGTGACGGCGAGTAGCACAGATACGCAGTATTTT. It codes for CASSLLVTASSTDTQYF.

The rearrangement links TRBV30 to TRBJ1-4; D is perhaps TRBD1 (5 bases). Germline CDR1 is GTSNPN and CDR2 is SVGIG (reference sequence). The V and J ends lost 6 bases and 1 base respectively, with 12 bases between them. The CDR3 spans 14 residues. In DNA, the CDR3 is TGTGCCTGTAAAGCCAGGGTAACTAATGAAAAACTGTTTTTT. This codes for CACKARVTNEKLFF.

This sequence joins TRBV5-1 and TRBJ2-2, with a possible D match to TRBD1 (6 bases). This CDR3 region has 15 residues. V shed 6 bases and J shed 0 bases, with 12 bases lying between them. Germline V lookup: CDR1 SGHRS, CDR2 YFSETQ. CDR3 nucleotide sequence: TGCGCCAGCACTCGGACAGTCGCGAACACCGGGGAGCTGTTTTTT. Translating it yields CASTRTVANTGELFF.

The chain combines TRBV7-2 with TRBJ2-5; D remains unclear. The V end lost 5 bases, the J end lost 3 bases, and 13 bases lay between the germline ends. Per the germline V gene, CDR1 is SGHTA and CDR2 is FQGNSA. The CDR3 covers 14 residues. The CDR3 spells CASSPTRVKETQYF. For the CDR3, the DNA is TGTGCCAGCAGCCCAACCCGGGTTAAAGAGACCCAGTACTTC.

The V gene is TRBV5-1, the J gene TRBJ2-3; 12 positions agree with TRBD2. CDR1 and CDR2 (germline): SGHRS, YFSETQ. CDR3 length: 16 residues. V lost 4 bases to trimming and J lost 3 bases; unmatched junction nucleotides: 6. CDR3 nucleotide sequence: TGCGCCAGCAGCCCGTCTAGCGGGAGGGCAACAGATACGCAGTATTTT. This sequence encodes CASSPSSGRATDTQYF. The full variable domain, its missing parts supplied by reference TRBV5-1 and TRBJ2-3, is KAGVTQTPRYLIKTRGQQVTLSCSPISGHRSVSWYQQTPGQGLQFLFEYFSETQRNKGNFPGRFSGRQFSNSRSEMNVSTLELGDSALYLCASSPSSGRATDTQYFGPGTRLTVL.

The CDR3 sequence: CASSYSRQVVRSQYF. The DNA for the CDR3 is TGTGCCAGCAGTTACTCTCGCCAGGTGGTGAGGTCCCAGTACTTC. The chain combines TRBV6-6 with TRBJ2-5; no clear D. Between the trimmed V and J ends, which lost 0 bases and 9 bases, there was a span of 17 bases. CDR3 length: 15 residues. Germline loops: CDR1 MNHNY, CDR2 SVGAGI (reference sequence).

The chain is built from TRBV2 and TRBJ1-2; 7 nucleotides line up with TRBD1. CDR1 and CDR2 (germline): SNHLY, FYNNEI. V lost 9 bases to trimming and J lost 8 bases; unmatched junction nucleotides: 9. This CDR3 spans 12 amino acids. The CDR3 spells CASGTVPGGYTF. The DNA for the CDR3 is TGTGCCAGTGGGACAGTCCCCGGCGGCTACACCTTC.

The chain joins TRBV7-2 to TRBJ1-2; 10 positions agree with TRBD1. J lost 2 bases, V lost 2 bases, and 5 bases had no gene match. The CDR3 spans 16 residues. Germline values: CDR1 SGHTA, CDR2 FQGNSA. The CDR3: CASSLHPGQGNYGYTF. CDR3 nucleotide sequence: TGTGCCAGCAGCTTACATCCGGGACAGGGGAACTATGGCTACACCTTC.

J is TRBJ1-2 and V is TRBV28; 7 positions agree with TRBD1. J lost 4 bases, V lost 7 bases, and 9 bases had no gene match. Germline CDR1 reads MDHEN; CDR2 reads SYDVKM. This CDR3 region has 14 residues. The CDR3 region has the DNA TGTGCCAGCATACGCCAGGGGGGCGGCTATGGCTACACCTTC. Its protein product is CASIRQGGGYGYTF.

The CDR3 DNA is TGTGCCAGCAGTGATGACGGGAACTACTATGGCTACACCTTC. Its protein is CASSDDGNYYGYTF. This chain uses TRBV2 with TRBJ1-2, with D hard to call. In germline, CDR1 is SNHLY, CDR2 FYNNEI. V lost 3 bases, J lost 3 bases, and 11 bases lay in between. CDR3 length equals 14 residues.

This clone was seen just once. The CDR3 DNA sequence: TGTGCCAGCAGCCCCACGGCTAGCGCAAACATTCAGTACTTC. The encoded protein is CASSPTASANIQYF. The gene calls are TRBV9 and TRBJ2-4; a weak D match, TRBD2 (6 bases). Per the germline V gene, CDR1 is SGDLS and CDR2 is YYNGEE. V lost 4 bases to trimming and J lost 6 bases, with 14 bases between them. The length of the CDR3 is 14 residues.

This clone is a singleton in its sample. Other nucleotide sequences from this sample produce the same CDR3. The chain is built from TRBV28 and TRBJ2-7; D gene unclear. Germline lookup yields CDR1 MDHEN and CDR2 SYDVKM. The CDR3 runs to 12 residues. V lost 4 bases and J lost 0, with 4 bases in between. The CDR3 protein is CASSSASYEQYF. Here the CDR3 DNA reads TGTGCCAGCAGTTCCGCCTCCTACGAGCAGTACTTC.

The chain has TRBV6-1 and TRBJ2-5, with 7 bases fitting TRBD1. The V and J ends lost 2 bases and 4 bases, in that order; junction bases with no gene match: 10. Germline loops: CDR1 MNHNS, CDR2 SASEGT. The CDR3 is 16 amino acids. CDR3 in amino acids: CASSETAQGEAETQYF. Written as DNA, the CDR3 is TGTGCCAGCAGTGAAACTGCGCAGGGGGAAGCAGAGACCCAGTACTTC.